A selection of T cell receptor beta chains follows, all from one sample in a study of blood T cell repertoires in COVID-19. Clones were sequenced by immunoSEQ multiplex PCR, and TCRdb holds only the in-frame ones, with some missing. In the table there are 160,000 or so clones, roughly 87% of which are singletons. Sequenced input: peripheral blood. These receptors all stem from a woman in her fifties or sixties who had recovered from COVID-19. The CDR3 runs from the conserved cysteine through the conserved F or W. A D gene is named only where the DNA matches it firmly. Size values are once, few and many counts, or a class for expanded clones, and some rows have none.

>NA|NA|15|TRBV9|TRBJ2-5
CASSVRPEPEETQYF
TGTGCCAGCAGCGTAAGGCCGGAGCCTGAAGAGACCCAGTACTTC
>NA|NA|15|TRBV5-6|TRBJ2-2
CASSLQGSLGGELFF
TGTGCCAGCAGCTTGCAGGGTTCCTTGGGGGGGGAGCTGTTTTTT
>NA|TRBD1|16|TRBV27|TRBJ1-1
CASSLKPGGYVTEAFF
TGTGCCAGCAGTTTAAAGCCAGGGGGGTACGTTACTGAAGCTTTCTTT
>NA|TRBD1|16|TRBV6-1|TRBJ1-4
CASSEMQGADNEKLFF
TGTGCCAGCAGTGAAATGCAGGGGGCAGATAATGAAAAACTGTTTTTT
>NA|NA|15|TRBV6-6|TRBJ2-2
CASSYGPERQVFVFF
TGTGCCAGCAGTTATGGTCCCGAGCGACAGGTTTTCGTGTTTTTT
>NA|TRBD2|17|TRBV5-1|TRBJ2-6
CASSAKGGGAGANVLTF
TGCGCCAGCAGCGCGAAGGGCGGGGGGGCTGGGGCCAACGTCCTGACTTTC
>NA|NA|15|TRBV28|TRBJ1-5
CASSKVGGFNQPQHF
TGTGCCAGCAGCAAGGTGGGGGGGTTCAATCAGCCCCAGCATTTT
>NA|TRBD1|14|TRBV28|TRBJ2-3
CASSSGTAADTQYF
TGTGCCAGCAGTTCCGGGACAGCAGCTGATACGCAGTATTTT
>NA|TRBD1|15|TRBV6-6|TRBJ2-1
CASSTGTGGSNEQFF
TGTGCCAGCAGTACCGGGACAGGGGGGAGCAATGAGCAGTTCTTC
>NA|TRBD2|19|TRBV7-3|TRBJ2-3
CASSQYTRTSGGRTDTQYF
TGTGCCAGCAGCCAATATACTCGGACTAGCGGGGGGCGCACAGATACGCAGTATTTT
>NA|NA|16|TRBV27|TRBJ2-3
CASSPKDWWRTDTQYF
TGTGCCAGCAGTCCGAAGGACTGGTGGCGCACAGATACGCAGTATTTT
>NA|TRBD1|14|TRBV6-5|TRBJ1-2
CASSSPGTDLYCTF
TGTGCCAGCAGTTCCCCCGGGACAGATCTTTATTGCACCTTC
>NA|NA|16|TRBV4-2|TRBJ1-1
CASSQPIGQMNTEAFF
TGTGCCAGCAGCCAACCCATAGGACAGATGAACACTGAAGCTTTCTTT
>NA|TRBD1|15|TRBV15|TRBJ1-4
CATSRARQGGFQLFF
TGTGCCACCAGCAGGGCAAGACAGGGGGGGTTTCAACTGTTTTTT
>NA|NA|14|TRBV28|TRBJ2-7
CASSFSGLYYEQYF
TGTGCCAGCAGTTTCTCCGGACTATACTACGAGCAGTACTTC
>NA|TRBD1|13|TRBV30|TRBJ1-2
CAWHRDRPYGYTF
TGTGCCTGGCACCGGGACAGACCTTATGGCTACACCTTC
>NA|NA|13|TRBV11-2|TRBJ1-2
CASSLSPNYGYTF
TGTGCCAGCAGCTTAAGCCCTAACTATGGCTACACCTTC
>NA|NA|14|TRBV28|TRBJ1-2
CASTHGGANYGYTF
TGTGCCAGCACTCATGGAGGAGCTAACTATGGCTACACCTTC
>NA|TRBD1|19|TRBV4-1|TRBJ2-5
CASSQDWGPTGPPLETQYF
TGCGCCAGCAGCCAAGATTGGGGCCCGACAGGGCCGCCATTAGAGACCCAGTACTTC
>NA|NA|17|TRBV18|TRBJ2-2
CASSPFDIGLNTGELFF
TGTGCCAGCTCACCATTCGACATAGGTTTGAACACCGGGGAGCTGTTTTTT
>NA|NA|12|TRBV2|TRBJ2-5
CASSEREQKEYF
TGTGCCAGCAGTGAACGGGAGCAAAAAGAGTACTTC
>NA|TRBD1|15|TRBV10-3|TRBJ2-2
CAISRTGGNTGELFF
TGTGCCATCAGTAGGACAGGGGGCAACACCGGGGAGCTGTTTTTT
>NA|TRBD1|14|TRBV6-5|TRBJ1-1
CASRRDRHNTEAFF
TGTGCCAGCAGACGGGACAGGCACAACACTGAAGCTTTCTTT
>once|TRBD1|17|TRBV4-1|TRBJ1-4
CASSSPGTGTRREKLFF
TGCGCCAGCAGCTCCCCCGGGACAGGGACCAGGCGTGAAAAACTGTTTTTT
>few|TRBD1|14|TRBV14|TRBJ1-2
CASSPMTGGYGYTF
TGTGCCAGCAGCCCCATGACAGGGGGCTATGGCTACACCTTC
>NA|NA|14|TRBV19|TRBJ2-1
CASSMSDRANEQFF
TGTGCCAGTAGTATGTCCGACAGAGCAAATGAGCAGTTCTTC
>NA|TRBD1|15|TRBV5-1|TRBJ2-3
CASSSGQGFSDTQYF
TGCGCCAGCAGTTCTGGACAGGGTTTTTCAGATACGCAGTATTTT
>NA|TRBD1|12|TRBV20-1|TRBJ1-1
CSAIDRGGEAFF
TGCAGTGCTATTGACAGGGGTGGCGAAGCTTTCTTT
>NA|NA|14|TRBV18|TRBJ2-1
CASSPGTQFDEQFF
TGTGCCAGCTCACCCGGGACACAGTTCGATGAGCAGTTCTTC
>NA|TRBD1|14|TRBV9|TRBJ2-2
CASKRDRDTGELFF
TGTGCCAGCAAACGGGACAGGGACACCGGGGAGCTGTTTTTT
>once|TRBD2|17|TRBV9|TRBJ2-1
CASSVGSSGGAADEQFF
TGTGCCAGCAGCGTAGGGTCTAGCGGGGGGGCCGCTGATGAGCAGTTCTTC
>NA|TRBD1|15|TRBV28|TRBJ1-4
CASSLLDREHEKLFF
TGTGCCAGCAGTTTGCTAGACAGGGAGCATGAAAAACTGTTTTTT
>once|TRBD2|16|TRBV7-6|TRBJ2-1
CASSSPSGGNYNEQFF
TGTGCCAGCAGCTCCCCTAGCGGGGGGAACTACAATGAGCAGTTCTTC
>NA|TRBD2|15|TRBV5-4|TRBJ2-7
CASSQGLEGSYEQYF
TGTGCCAGCAGTCAAGGACTAGAGGGATCCTACGAGCAGTACTTC
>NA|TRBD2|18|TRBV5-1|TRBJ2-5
CASSLRTPGRLIIETQYF
TGCGCCAGCAGCTTGCGAACTCCCGGGAGGCTCATTATAGAGACCCAGTACTTC
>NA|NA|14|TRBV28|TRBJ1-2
CASSLTTVPYGYTF
TGTGCCAGCAGTCTAACGACAGTGCCCTATGGCTACACCTTC
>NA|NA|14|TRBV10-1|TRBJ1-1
CASPRGSYHTEAFF
TGCGCCAGTCCAAGGGGCTCGTATCACACTGAAGCTTTCTTT
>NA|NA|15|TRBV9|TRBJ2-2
CASSLEGGYGGELFF
TGTGCCAGCAGCCTGGAGGGGGGGTATGGCGGGGAGCTGTTTTTT
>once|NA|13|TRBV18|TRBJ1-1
CASSPLLNTEAFF
TGTGCCAGCTCACCCCTTTTGAACACTGAAGCTTTCTTT
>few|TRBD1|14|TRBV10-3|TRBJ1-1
CAIRRQGLGTEAFF
TGTGCCATCAGACGACAGGGTTTAGGCACTGAAGCTTTCTTT
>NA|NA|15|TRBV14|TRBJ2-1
CASSQEEAVYNEQFF
TGTGCCAGCAGCCAAGAAGAGGCAGTATACAATGAGCAGTTCTTC
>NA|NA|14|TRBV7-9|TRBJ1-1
CASSLAQMNTEAFF
TGTGCCAGCAGCTTAGCCCAGATGAACACTGAAGCTTTCTTT
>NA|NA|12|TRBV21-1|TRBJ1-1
CASTTGHTEAFF
TGTGCCAGCACCACAGGGCACACTGAAGCTTTCTTT
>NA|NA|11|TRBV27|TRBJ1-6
CASRASGPLHF
TGTGCCAGCAGGGCTTCAGGGCCCCTCCACTTT
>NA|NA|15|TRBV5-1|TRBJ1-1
CASSLRIRENTEAFF
TGCGCCAGCAGCTTGCGTATTCGGGAGAACACTGAAGCTTTCTTT
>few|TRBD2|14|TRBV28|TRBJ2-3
CASSGTSGAQTQYF
TGTGCCAGCAGTGGGACTAGCGGGGCCCAAACGCAGTATTTT
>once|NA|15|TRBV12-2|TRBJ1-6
CASRPLGLDNSPLHF
TGTGCAAGTCGCCCGTTGGGGCTAGATAATTCACCCCTCCACTTT